This T cell receptor beta chain was recovered during a study of human T cells and chemical hapten exposure. Time point specified: patch test 2, 6 weeks after DPC sensitization. Treatment noted: therapeutic diphenylcyclopropenone sensitization with weekly scalp DPC. This clonotype was recorded at least ten times. TCRdb re-derived calls from the RACE reads in MiXCR, one entry per CDR3 protein. The sample yields a few hundred thousand distinct CDR3 sequences, roughly 6.3% seen once. The CDR3 totals 15 residues. Deletions cut 3 bases from V and 7 bases from J, with 13 bases between. J is TRBJ1-6 and V is TRBV12-3 or TRBV12-4; possibly TRBD1 for D (6 bases). The sample consisted of whole blood, taken in connection with sensitization to the hapten diphenylcyclopropenone (DPC). The TCR originated in a woman under 30 with alopecia areata. Some clones in this sample may be carry-over from other donors' samples. CDR3 coding DNA: TGTGCCAGCAGTTTCACCTCAGGGGACAATTCACCCCTCCACTTT. Translating gives CASSFTSGDNSPLHF.